A single sample is the source of the 5 T cell receptor beta chains below, sequenced in a study of CD8+ T cells in alopecia areata. Sequencing used cDNA as its template, made by extracting RNA and reverse transcribing it. Sequenced by immunoSEQ multiplex PCR; TCRdb stores in-frame clones only, minus some. The sample includes roughly 250,000 clones, under 70% seen only once; the top ten take about 1.3%. The source was CD4+ T cells sorted from blood, collected at week 0. The receptors shown here come from a human donor with alopecia areata.

CDR3 loop: CATSTDGAYGYTF. DNA of the CDR3: TGTGCCACCAGCACCGACGGAGCCTATGGCTACACCTTC. The genes are TRBV15 and TRBJ1-2; D is ambiguous. This CDR3 has 13 residues. Germline values: CDR1 LNHNV, CDR2 YYDKDF (reference sequence). The ends were cut back, 4 bases at V and 4 bases at J, with 10 bases in the middle.

The chain has TRBV18 and TRBJ1-2, with D possibly TRBD1 on 5 matching bases. In germline, CDR1 is KGHSH, CDR2 LQKENI. V shed 6 bases and J shed 10 bases, with 18 bases lying between them. This CDR3 spans 13 amino acids. The CDR3 DNA sequence: TGTGCCAGCTCCTTGGAGGCAACTGGGACCTACACCTTC. This gives the protein CASSLEATGTYTF. The full variable domain, with the rest looked up from reference TRBV18 and TRBJ1-2, is NAGVMQNPRHLVRRRGQEARLRCSPMKGHSHVYWYRQLPEEGLKFMVYLQKENIIDESGMPKERFSAEFPKEGPSILRIQQVVRGDSAAYFCASSLEATGTYTFGSGTRLTVV.

CDR3 protein: CAISGDSYQPQHF. CDR3 nucleotide sequence: TGTGCCATCAGTGGAGACAGCTATCAGCCCCAGCATTTT. The chain has TRBV10-3 and TRBJ1-5; D possibly corresponds to TRBD1 (5 bases). Trimming took 4 bases from V and 5 from J, leaving 9 bases between them. The CDR3 is made up of 13 amino acids. CDR1 ENHRY and CDR2 SYGVKD come from the germline V gene.

The chain has TRBV4-3 and TRBJ1-2, with D perhaps matching TRBD1 (6 bases). Trimming left V 1 base short and J 4 bases short, with 7 bases between. The CDR3 runs 13 residues. Germline-derived CDR1 and CDR2 are LGHNA and YSLEER. The CDR3: CASSQGGLYGYTF. CDR3 bases: TGCGCCAGCAGCCAAGGGGGGCTCTATGGCTACACCTTC.

This chain uses TRBV29-1 with TRBJ1-1; TRBD1 aligns across 7 bases. The CDR3 has 12 amino acids. Germline CDR1 is SQVTM and CDR2 is ANQGSEA. V dropped 7 bases and J dropped 4; count of bases not matched to a gene: 6. CDR3 amino acids: CSARQGPTEAFF. Written as DNA, the CDR3 is TGCAGCGCAAGACAGGGCCCCACTGAAGCTTTCTTT.